This T cell receptor (beta chain) is from a study of blood T cell repertoires in COVID-19. In germline, CDR1 is SGHRS, CDR2 YFSETQ. CDR3 size: 16 residues. V was pared by 3 bases and J by 7 bases, with 11 bases of the junction left unmatched. Produced via immunoSEQ multiplex PCR; TCRdb's table is partial and in-frame only. The sample gives about 200,000 clones, about 82% of which show up once; 0.95% is in the top ten. This chain joins TRBV5-1 and TRBJ1-4; TRBD1 agrees at 8 bases. The sample taken for sequencing was peripheral blood. This sequence was found in a man aged 60 to 75 with COVID-19, enrolled during active disease. The CDR3 coding sequence is TGCGCCAGCAGCTACTCCGGACAGGGCGGGAGTGAAAAACTGTTTTTT. Protein: CASSYSGQGGSEKLFF.